This T cell receptor (beta chain) was captured in a study of response to subunit inactivated influenza vaccine. About this clonotype itself: As yet, its antigen is unknown.

TCRdb re-called the RT-PCR reads through MiXCR, storing one row per CDR3 protein. The data hold about 650,000 distinct CDR3 sequences, with 14% observed a single time. Germline V gene lookup returns CDR1 SGHTA and CDR2 FQGNSA. CDR3 length equals 15 residues. The junction had 7 bases not matched to a gene; V was cut back by 5 bases and J by 4 bases. Findings and limits, study-wide: The study's authors posited that every seasonal influenza vaccination enlists few new T cells.

V is TRBV7-2 and J is TRBJ2-7, with 11 bases identical to TRBD2. Sequenced here: PBMCs from blood, sampled around two weeks before vaccination. The source is a man in his forties or fifties who received an inactivated influenza vaccine. CDR3 amino acids: CASSAAGTSGYEQYF. CDR3 nucleotide sequence: TGTGCCAGCAGCGCCGCCGGGACTAGCGGATACGAGCAGTACTTC.